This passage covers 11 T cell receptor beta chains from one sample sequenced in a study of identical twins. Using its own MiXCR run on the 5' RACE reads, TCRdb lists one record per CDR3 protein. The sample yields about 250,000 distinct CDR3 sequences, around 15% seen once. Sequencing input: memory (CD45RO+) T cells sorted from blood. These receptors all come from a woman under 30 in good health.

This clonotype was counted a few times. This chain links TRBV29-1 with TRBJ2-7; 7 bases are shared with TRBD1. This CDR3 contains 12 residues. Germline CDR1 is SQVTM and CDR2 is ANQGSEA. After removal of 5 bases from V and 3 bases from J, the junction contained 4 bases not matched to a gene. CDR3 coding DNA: TGCAGCGTTTTAAACAGGGGCTACGAGCAGTACTTC. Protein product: CSVLNRGYEQYF.

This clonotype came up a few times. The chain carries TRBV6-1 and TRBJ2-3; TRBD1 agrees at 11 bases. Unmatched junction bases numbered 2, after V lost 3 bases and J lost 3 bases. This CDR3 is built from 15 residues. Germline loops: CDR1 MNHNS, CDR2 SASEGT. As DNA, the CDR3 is TGTGCCAGCAGTGAGGACAGGGGGCCGACAGATACGCAGTATTTT. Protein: CASSEDRGPTDTQYF.

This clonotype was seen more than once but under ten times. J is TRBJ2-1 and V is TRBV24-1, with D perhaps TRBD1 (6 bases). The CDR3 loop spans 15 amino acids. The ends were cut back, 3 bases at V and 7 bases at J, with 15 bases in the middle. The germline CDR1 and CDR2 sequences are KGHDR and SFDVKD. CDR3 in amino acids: CATSDPGQGKNEQFF. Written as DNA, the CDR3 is TGTGCCACCAGTGATCCGGGGCAGGGGAAAAATGAGCAGTTCTTC.

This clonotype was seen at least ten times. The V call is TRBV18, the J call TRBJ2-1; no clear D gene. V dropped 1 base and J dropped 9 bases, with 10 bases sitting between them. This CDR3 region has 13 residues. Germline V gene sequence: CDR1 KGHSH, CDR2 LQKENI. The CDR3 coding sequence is TGTGCCAGCTCACCACATGGGGATGGTGAGCAGTTCTTC. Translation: CASSPHGDGEQFF.

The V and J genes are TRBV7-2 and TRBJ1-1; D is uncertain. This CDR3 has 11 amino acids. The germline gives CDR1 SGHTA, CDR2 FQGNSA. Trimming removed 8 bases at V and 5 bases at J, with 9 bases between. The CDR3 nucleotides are TGTGCCAGCGGAGTCCAGACTGAAGCTTTCTTT. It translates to CASGVQTEAFF. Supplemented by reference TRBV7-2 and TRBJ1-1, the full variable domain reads GAGVSQSPSNKVTEKGKDVELRCDPISGHTALYWYRQSLGQGLEFLIYFQGNSAPDKSGLPSDRFSAERTGGSVSTLTIQRTQQEDSAVYLCASGVQTEAFFGQGTRLTVV.

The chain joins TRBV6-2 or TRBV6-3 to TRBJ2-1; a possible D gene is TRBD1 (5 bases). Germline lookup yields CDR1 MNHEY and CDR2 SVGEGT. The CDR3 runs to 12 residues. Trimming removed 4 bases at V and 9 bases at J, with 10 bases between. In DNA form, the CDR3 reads TGTGCCAGCAGTTTGGGCAGGGTTGAGCAGTTCTTC. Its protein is CASSLGRVEQFF.

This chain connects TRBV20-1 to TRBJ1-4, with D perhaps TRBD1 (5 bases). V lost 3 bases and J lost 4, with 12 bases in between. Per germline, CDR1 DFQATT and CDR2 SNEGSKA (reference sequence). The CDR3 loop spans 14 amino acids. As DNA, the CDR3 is TGCAGTGCTAGGGGGACCGGGGTTAATGAAAAACTGTTTTTT. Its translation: CSARGTGVNEKLFF.

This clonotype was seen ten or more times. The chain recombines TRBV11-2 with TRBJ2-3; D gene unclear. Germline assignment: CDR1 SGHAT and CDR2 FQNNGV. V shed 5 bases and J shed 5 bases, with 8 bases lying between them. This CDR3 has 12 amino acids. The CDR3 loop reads CASSDMKDTQYF. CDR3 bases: TGTGCCAGCAGCGATATGAAAGATACGCAGTATTTT. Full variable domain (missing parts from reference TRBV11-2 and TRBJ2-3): EAGVAQSPRYKIIEKRQSVAFWCNPISGHATLYWYQQILGQGPKLLIQFQNNGVVDDSQLPKDRFSAERLKGVDSTLKIQPAKLEDSAVYLCASSDMKDTQYFGPGTRLTVL.

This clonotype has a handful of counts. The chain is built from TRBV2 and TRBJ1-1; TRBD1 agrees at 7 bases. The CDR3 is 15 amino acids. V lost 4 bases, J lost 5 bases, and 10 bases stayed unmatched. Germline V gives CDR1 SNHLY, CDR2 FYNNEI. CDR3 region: CASSGGTGVSTEAFF. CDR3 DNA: TGTGCCAGCAGTGGAGGTACAGGGGTTTCAACTGAAGCTTTCTTT.

The CDR3 DNA is TGTGCCAGCACCTCGGGGGCCTACGAGCAGTACTTC. This sequence encodes CASTSGAYEQYF. This sequence joins TRBV6-5 and TRBJ2-7, with D possibly TRBD2 on 6 matching bases. The germline gives CDR1 MNHEY, CDR2 SVGAGI. V lost 7 bases, J lost 2 bases, and 9 bases lay in between. The CDR3 runs to 12 residues.

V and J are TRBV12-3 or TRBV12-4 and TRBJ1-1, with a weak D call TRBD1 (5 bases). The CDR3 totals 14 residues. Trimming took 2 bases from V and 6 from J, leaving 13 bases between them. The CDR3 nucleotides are TGTGCCAGCAGTTTATCGGGGGAGATCGCTGAAGCTTTCTTT. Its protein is CASSLSGEIAEAFF.